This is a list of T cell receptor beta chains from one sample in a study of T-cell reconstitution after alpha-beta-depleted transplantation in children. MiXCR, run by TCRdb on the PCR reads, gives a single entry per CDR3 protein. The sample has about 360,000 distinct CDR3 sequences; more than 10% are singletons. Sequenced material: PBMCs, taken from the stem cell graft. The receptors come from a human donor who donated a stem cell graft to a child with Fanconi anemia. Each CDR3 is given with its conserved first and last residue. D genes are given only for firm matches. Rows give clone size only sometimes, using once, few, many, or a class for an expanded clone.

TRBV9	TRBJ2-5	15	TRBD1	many	CASSVGAGGAETQYF	TGTGCCAGCAGCGTAGGGGCAGGGGGCGCCGAGACCCAGTACTTC
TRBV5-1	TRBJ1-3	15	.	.	CASSTGPGTGNTIYF	TGCGCCAGCAGCACGGGCCCGGGGACGGGTAACACCATATATTTT
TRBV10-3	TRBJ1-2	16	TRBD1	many	CATRLGGQGTNYGYTF	TGTGCCACCCGGCTAGGGGGACAGGGGACTAACTATGGCTACACCTTC
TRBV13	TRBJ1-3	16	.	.	CASSLKEGVSGNTIYF	TGTGCCAGCAGCTTAAAAGAGGGGGTGTCGGGAAACACCATATATTTT
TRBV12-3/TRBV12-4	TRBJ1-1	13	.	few	CASSYDVNTEAFF	TGTGCCAGCAGTTACGACGTGAACACTGAAGCTTTCTTT
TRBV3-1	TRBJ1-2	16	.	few	CASSQETGGWFYGYTF	TGTGCCAGCAGCCAAGAGACCGGGGGGTGGTTCTATGGCTACACCTTC
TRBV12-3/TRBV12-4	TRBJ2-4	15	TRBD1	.	CASSFGDSYKNIQYF	TGTGCCAGCAGTTTCGGGGACAGCTACAAAAACATTCAGTACTTC
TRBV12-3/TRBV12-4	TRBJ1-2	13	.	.	CASRQTGLYGYTF	TGTGCCAGCAGGCAAACAGGGCTGTATGGCTACACCTTC
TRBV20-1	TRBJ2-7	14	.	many	CSARMGTFSYEQYF	TGCAGTGCTAGAATGGGCACTTTCTCCTACGAGCAGTACTTC
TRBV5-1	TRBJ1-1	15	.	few	CASSLAGTTNTEAFF	TGCGCCAGCAGCTTGGCTGGGACAACGAACACTGAAGCTTTCTTT
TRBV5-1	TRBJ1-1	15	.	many	CASSLAGGLNTEAFF	TGCGCCAGCAGCTTGGCCGGGGGGCTGAACACTGAAGCTTTCTTT